The T cell receptor (beta chain) under discussion was sequenced for a study of CD8 T cells in ankylosing spondylitis. Findings and limits, study-wide: A TCR beta motif made of about eight highly homologous variants seemed typical of ankylosing spondylitis blood. Earlier authors reported some of these motif variants in reactive arthritis synovial fluid and blood.

Construction of TCR beta libraries was performed using quantitative 5'-RACE with molecular barcodes. Using its own MiXCR run on the 5' RACE reads, TCRdb lists one record per CDR3 protein. In the table there are roughly 350,000 distinct CDR3 sequences, around 7.6% of which are singletons. This clonotype was counted ten times or more. Its antigen is currently unknown. Losses at the gene ends were 1 base for V and 5 bases for J; bases not matched to a gene: 7. Germline V gives CDR1 ENHRY, CDR2 SYGVKD. CDR3 length: 16 residues. The chain joins TRBV10-3 to TRBJ2-2; 7 positions match TRBD2. The sequence came from a male donor with ankylosing spondylitis. The sequenced sample consisted of blood, either unsorted or a sorted T cell fraction (not recorded which). CDR3 loop: CAISEWSGLITGELFF. The CDR3 DNA follows: TGTGCCATCAGTGAGTGGTCGGGACTAATAACCGGGGAGCTGTTTTTT.